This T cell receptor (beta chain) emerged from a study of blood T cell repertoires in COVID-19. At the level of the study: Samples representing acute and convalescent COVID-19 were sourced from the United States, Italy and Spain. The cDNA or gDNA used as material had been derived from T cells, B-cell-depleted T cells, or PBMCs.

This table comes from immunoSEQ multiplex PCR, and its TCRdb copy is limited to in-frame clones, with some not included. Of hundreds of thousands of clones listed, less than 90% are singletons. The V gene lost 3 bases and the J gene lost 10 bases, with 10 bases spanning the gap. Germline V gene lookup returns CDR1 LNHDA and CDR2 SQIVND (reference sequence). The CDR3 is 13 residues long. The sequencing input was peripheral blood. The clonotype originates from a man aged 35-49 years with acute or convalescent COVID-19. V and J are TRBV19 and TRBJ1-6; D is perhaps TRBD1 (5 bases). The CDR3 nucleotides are TGTGCCAGTAGTATCCAGGGTAAATCACCCCTCCACTTT. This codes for CASSIQGKSPLHF.